This T cell receptor beta chain originates from a study of T cell repertoires in cytomegalovirus infection. One entry per CDR3 protein, called by TCRdb with MiXCR from the reads. In the table there are 900,000 to 950,000 distinct CDR3 sequences, roughly 30% of which are singletons. J was trimmed by 5 bases and V by 0 bases; bases with no gene match: 8. Germline loops: CDR1 MNHEY, CDR2 SVGAGI. This CDR3 has 16 residues. On this clonotype: As yet, its antigen is unknown.

The rearrangement joins TRBV6-5 to TRBJ2-5; 8 bases are shared with TRBD2. Sequences were derived from cultured CD8+ T cells from PBMCs, sampled from culture after CMV antigen stimulation. This TCR came from a human donor in good health (CMV status not recorded). Some clones in this sample may be carry-over from other donors' samples. The CDR3 protein is CASSYSVAGGRETQYF. As DNA, the CDR3 is TGTGCCAGCAGTTACTCTGTGGCGGGGGGCCGGGAGACCCAGTACTTC.